The clone carrying this T cell receptor beta chain was seen only a few times. The antigen is unknown. CDR1 is SGHRS, CDR2 YFSETQ, per germline. V was trimmed by 0 bases and J by 2 bases, leaving 17 bases between them. The CDR3 is made up of 17 amino acids. This specimen comes from a study of T cell responses to AZD1222 COVID-19 vaccine. At the level of the study: Second-dose schedules of about 4 or about 12 weeks were combined. Study findings and constraints: No repertoire was sampled before or during the peak T cell response, only after it. Mapped onto spike, vaccine-associated CD4 TCRs spanned it and were dominant at 160-218 and 743-854. When two AZD1222 doses had been given, Spike-specific TCR breadth and depth rose.

The repertoire was sequenced with immunoSEQ multiplex PCR; TCRdb's copy has only in-frame clones and lacks some. The sample contains some 99,000 clones, about 90% of which appear only once. This sequence originates from an adult in good health. The sequenced sample was peripheral blood, obtained on day 0 of AZD1222 vaccination. This chain joins TRBV5-1 and TRBJ2-5; D might be TRBD1 or TRBD2, each matching 5 bases. The CDR3, as DNA: TGCGCCAGCAGCTTGGCGCTGAGGGGAATGGGACAAGAGACCCAGTACTTC. Translating gives CASSLALRGMGQETQYF.